These 26 T cell receptor beta chains came from one sample sequenced in a study of immune reconstitution after stem cell transplant in scleroderma. TCRdb reprocessed the RT-PCR reads with MiXCR, giving one entry per CDR3 protein. The data hold around 6,000 distinct CDR3 sequences, with 6.5% to 10% observed a single time. This material was obtained before or after autologous hematopoietic stem cell transplantation (not recorded which). The receptors shown here come from a male donor with systemic sclerosis.

The rearrangement uses TRBV12-3 or TRBV12-4 and TRBJ1-1, with 12 nucleotides matching TRBD1. V was pared by 6 bases and J by 8 bases, with 13 bases of the junction left unmatched. This CDR3 comprises 16 residues. DNA of the CDR3: TGTGCCAGCAGCCAACGCCCTCCCGGGACAGGGGGCGAAGCTTTCTTT. Amino acids: CASSQRPPGTGGEAFF.

This chain joins TRBV7-8 and TRBJ2-1; D remains unclear. Trimming pared 4 bases from V and 3 bases from J, leaving 7 bases between. Germline V gene sequence: CDR1 SGHVS, CDR2 FQNEAQ. The CDR3 length is 13 residues. This CDR3 is CASSSYNYNEQFF. CDR3 in DNA: TGTGCCAGCAGCTCTTACAACTACAATGAGCAGTTCTTC.

The gene calls are TRBV20-1 and TRBJ2-7; 8 nucleotides agree with TRBD2. This CDR3 has 14 amino acids. Trimming removed 5 bases from V and 0 bases from J; junction bases left unmatched: 6. Germline values: CDR1 DFQATT, CDR2 SNEGSKA (reference sequence). The CDR3 nucleotides read TGCAGTGCTCCCTCCGGGAGGGTCTCCTACGAGCAGTACTTC. Translating gives CSAPSGRVSYEQYF.

This clonotype is labeled medium-sized. Written as DNA, the CDR3 is TGCAGTGCTAGAGATCGTGGAGGACTAGCCAAAAACATTCAGTACTTC. It yields the protein CSARDRGGLAKNIQYF. This chain joins TRBV20-1 and TRBJ2-4; TRBD2 might be the D (5 bases). V lost 0 bases and J lost 0, with 12 bases in between. The CDR3 extends over 16 amino acids. Germline values: CDR1 DFQATT, CDR2 SNEGSKA (reference sequence).

The table lists this clonotype with a few counts. This chain joins TRBV18 and TRBJ2-5; perhaps TRBD2 as D (5 bases). Germline V gene data show CDR1 as KGHSH and CDR2 as LQKENI. This CDR3 comprises 18 residues. Between the trimmed V and J ends, which lost 1 base and 4 bases, there was a span of 22 bases. The CDR3 nucleotides read TGTGCCAGCTCACCACTTTTTTTCGTACGGGGTTTGCGAGAGACCCAGTACTTC. Translating gives CASSPLFFVRGLRETQYF. The variable domain in full, completed from reference TRBV18 and TRBJ2-5, reads NAGVMQNPRHLVRRRGQEARLRCSPMKGHSHVYWYRQLPEEGLKFMVYLQKENIIDESGMPKERFSAEFPKEGPSILRIQQVVRGDSAAYFCASSPLFFVRGLRETQYFGPGTRLLVL.

This clonotype was seen a few times. The chain is built from TRBV20-1 and TRBJ2-7, with 9 bases matching TRBD1. Per germline, CDR1 DFQATT and CDR2 SNEGSKA (reference sequence). The V segment lost 4 bases and the J segment 4 bases; nucleotides outside the gene matches: 11. The CDR3 totals 15 residues. CDR3 DNA sequence: TGCAGTGCTAAGACAGCCGGGACAGGGAGTTACGAGCAGTACTTC. Translation gives CSAKTAGTGSYEQYF.

This clonotype was found a few times. The CDR3 loop reads CAIRTGQTGELFF. As DNA, the CDR3 is TGTGCCATCCGGACAGGGCAGACCGGGGAGCTGTTTTTT. The chain links TRBV25-1 to TRBJ2-2, with 8 bases identical to TRBD1. This CDR3 has 13 residues. With V trimmed by 10 bases and J by 5 bases, 6 bases remained unmatched. In germline, CDR1 is MGHDK, CDR2 SYGVNS.

In its sample, this clonotype is medium-sized (0.01 to 0.1%). V is TRBV11-2 and J is TRBJ2-7; D unresolved. This CDR3 contains 13 residues. Germline loops: CDR1 SGHAT, CDR2 FQNNGV. V lost 2 bases, J lost 2 bases, and 7 bases lay in between. The CDR3 bases are TGTGCCAGCAGCTTACGAGCGCCCTACGAGCAGTACTTC. Encoded protein: CASSLRAPYEQYF. Full variable domain (outside the CDR3, taken from reference TRBV11-2 and TRBJ2-7): EAGVAQSPRYKIIEKRQSVAFWCNPISGHATLYWYQQILGQGPKLLIQFQNNGVVDDSQLPKDRFSAERLKGVDSTLKIQPAKLEDSAVYLCASSLRAPYEQYFGPGTRLTVT.

Sample share makes this clonotype medium-sized. The J gene is TRBJ2-7, the V gene TRBV6-5; D is uncertain. The CDR3 contains 15 residues. Germline values: CDR1 MNHEY, CDR2 SVGAGI. With 0 bases removed from V and 2 bases from J, the gap between germline ends came to 11 bases. In DNA form, the CDR3 reads TGTGCCAGCAGTTACTCGCGCGCGGATCCCTACGAGCAGTACTTC. Translation gives CASSYSRADPYEQYF.

The gene calls are TRBV7-9 and TRBJ2-7, with a weak D call TRBD2 (6 bases). This CDR3 region has 15 residues. V was clipped by 5 bases and J by 2 bases, with 16 bases between them. CDR1 is SEHNR and CDR2 is FQNEAQ in the germline V gene (reference sequence). In DNA form, the CDR3 reads TGTGCCAGCAGCCCCCTGTCGGAGGGTGCCTACGAGCAGTACTTC. Protein product: CASSPLSEGAYEQYF.

This clonotype is labeled medium-sized (0.01 to 0.1%). The gene calls are TRBV20-1 and TRBJ1-2; 7 positions agree with TRBD1. This CDR3 contains 14 residues. V dropped 0 bases and J dropped 3; count of bases not matched to a gene: 4. Germline V lookup: CDR1 DFQATT, CDR2 SNEGSKA (reference sequence). In DNA form, the CDR3 reads TGCAGTGCTAGAGACGTTGGGACAGACTATGGCTACACCTTC. The encoded protein is CSARDVGTDYGYTF.

This clonotype qualifies as medium-sized. The J gene is TRBJ2-5, the V gene TRBV20-1; a weak D match, TRBD1 (6 bases). CDR3 length: 17 residues. CDR1 is DFQATT and CDR2 is SNEGSKA in the germline V gene (reference sequence). Trimming cost V 6 bases and J 0 bases, with 23 bases left between them. The CDR3 sequence is CSARPYRTVNYQETQYF. In DNA, the CDR3 is TGCAGTGCCCGTCCCTACCGGACAGTCAACTACCAAGAGACCCAGTACTTC.

The J gene is TRBJ2-1, the V gene TRBV5-4; D might be TRBD1 (5 bases). The CDR3 runs to 16 residues. Germline assignment: CDR1 SGHNT and CDR2 YYREEE (reference sequence). V shed 4 bases and J shed 1 base, with 15 bases lying between them. This CDR3 reads CASSTIGQHSYNEQFF. Written as DNA, the CDR3 is TGTGCCAGCAGCACAATAGGACAACATTCCTACAATGAGCAGTTCTTC. Combining the CDR3 with reference TRBV5-4 and TRBJ2-1 gives the whole variable domain ETGVTQSPTHLIKTRGQQVTLRCSSQSGHNTVSWYQQALGQGPQFIFQYYREEENGRGNFPPRFSGLQFPNYSSELNVNALELDDSALYLCASSTIGQHSYNEQFFGPGTRLTVL.

This clonotype was counted only a few times. The genes are TRBV5-1 and TRBJ2-5; possible D gene TRBD2, 5 bases. V was pared by 5 bases and J by 5 bases, with 16 bases between. Germline V gives CDR1 SGHRS, CDR2 YFSETQ. CDR3 length: 14 residues. CDR3 in amino acids: CASSLKKPGETQYF. The CDR3 region has the DNA TGCGCCAGCAGTTTGAAAAAGCCGGGGGAGACCCAGTACTTC.

Sample share makes this clonotype medium-sized. This rearrangement joins TRBV20-1 to TRBJ1-2; the match to TRBD1 covers 7 bases. The trim removed 6 bases at V and 0 bases at J, leaving 4 bases unmatched. Germline CDR1 and CDR2: DFQATT and SNEGSKA (reference sequence). This CDR3 is built from 13 residues. As DNA, the CDR3 is TGCAGTGCACCAGGGGGATCTAACTATGGCTACACCTTC. Protein sequence: CSAPGGSNYGYTF.

This clonotype appeared a few times. The rearrangement joins TRBV5-1 to TRBJ2-3, with TRBD2 matching over 9 bases. Germline CDR1 and CDR2: SGHRS and YFSETQ. The trim removed 3 bases at V and 2 bases at J, leaving 19 bases unmatched. The CDR3 contains 20 residues. CDR3 coding DNA: TGCGCCAGCAGCTGGGATCCGGGACTAGCCCGGGCAACCTTCACAGATACGCAGTATTTT. Residues: CASSWDPGLARATFTDTQYF. The whole variable domain, filled in from reference TRBV5-1 and TRBJ2-3, reads KAGVTQTPRYLIKTRGQQVTLSCSPISGHRSVSWYQQTPGQGLQFLFEYFSETQRNKGNFPGRFSGRQFSNSRSEMNVSTLELGDSALYLCASSWDPGLARATFTDTQYFGPGTRLTVL.

This clonotype is labeled as medium-sized (0.01 to 0.1%). As DNA, the CDR3 is TGCGCCAGCAGTACCGGGCAGCCTTCGAACACCGGGGAGCTGTTTTTT. Translation gives CASSTGQPSNTGELFF. The rearrangement joins TRBV5-1 to TRBJ2-2; unclear D gene. Germline values: CDR1 SGHRS, CDR2 YFSETQ. V was pared by 5 bases and J by 0 bases, with 14 bases between. The CDR3 contains 16 residues.

This clonotype was detected a few times. The chain is built from TRBV7-9 and TRBJ2-3, with TRBD2 matching 8 bases. The CDR3 is 18 residues long. Per the germline V gene, CDR1 is SEHNR and CDR2 is FQNEAQ (reference sequence). V dropped 2 bases and J dropped 0; count of bases not matched to a gene: 10. CDR3 nucleotide sequence: TGTGCCAGCAGCTTACCTTATCCCCCTAGCGGGAGCACAGATACGCAGTATTTT. This encodes CASSLPYPPSGSTDTQYF.

The CDR3 region is CASSSRQGRDGYTF. DNA for the CDR3: TGTGCCAGCAGCTCCCGACAGGGAAGGGATGGCTACACCTTC. The chain employs TRBV7-2 and TRBJ1-2, with 7 bases that match TRBD1. The CDR3 contains 14 residues. Germline V gives CDR1 SGHTA, CDR2 FQGNSA. Germline trimming cut 4 bases from V and 6 bases from J; bases unmatched to any gene: 8. Variable domain in full (rest from reference TRBV7-2 and TRBJ1-2): GAGVSQSPSNKVTEKGKDVELRCDPISGHTALYWYRQSLGQGLEFLIYFQGNSAPDKSGLPSDRFSAERTGGSVSTLTIQRTQQEDSAVYLCASSSRQGRDGYTFGSGTRLTVV.

By frequency in the sample, this clonotype is large. The chain employs TRBV9 and TRBJ1-5; weak D call: TRBD1 (6 bases). Germline-derived CDR1 and CDR2 are SGDLS and YYNGEE. V dropped 2 bases and J dropped 2 bases, with 8 bases sitting between them. This CDR3 has 14 residues. The CDR3 nucleotides read TGTGCCAGCAGCGTGGGGGGCGGCAATCAGCCCCAGCATTTT. This gives the protein CASSVGGGNQPQHF.

Judged by abundance, this clonotype is medium-sized. The chain is built from TRBV20-1 and TRBJ1-5, with D uncertain. The CDR3 contains 11 residues. V lost 4 bases and J lost 11, with 12 bases in between. CDR1 is DFQATT and CDR2 is SNEGSKA in the germline V gene (reference sequence). The CDR3 coding sequence is TGCAGTGCTATAACACGGACGGCCCAGCATTTT. Protein: CSAITRTAQHF.

The genes are TRBV7-8 and TRBJ2-2; tentatively, D is TRBD2 (6 bases). This CDR3 is built from 18 residues. Germline-derived CDR1 and CDR2 are SGHVS and FQNEAQ. Trimming removed 3 bases at V and 6 bases at J, with 23 bases between. The CDR3 DNA follows: TGTGCCAGCAGCTTGGTCTTGGTCTTGGAGGGTCACGCCGGGGAGCTGTTTTTT. Its translation: CASSLVLVLEGHAGELFF.

This sequence joins TRBV19 and TRBJ1-5; no firm D call. V was pared by 7 bases and J by 4 bases, with 11 bases between. Germline-derived CDR1 and CDR2 are LNHDA and SQIVND (reference sequence). The CDR3 runs 13 residues. The CDR3 coding sequence is TGTGCCAGTACTCAGAGGTATAATCAGCCCCAGCATTTT. Amino acids: CASTQRYNQPQHF.

This sequence joins TRBV29-1 and TRBJ1-1, with D possibly TRBD1 on 6 matching bases. V dropped 4 bases and J dropped 1 base, with 16 bases sitting between them. CDR1 and CDR2 from the germline V gene are SQVTM and ANQGSEA. This CDR3 comprises 15 residues. CDR3 amino acids: CSVVPSSQGNTEAFF. The CDR3 DNA reads as TGCAGCGTTGTGCCTTCTTCACAGGGGAACACTGAAGCTTTCTTT.

On this clonotype: The CDR3 does not end in the conserved phenylalanine or tryptophan, so this is likely a read error. The chain uses TRBV15 and TRBJ1-5, with D uncertain. This CDR3 is built from 17 residues. CDR1 and CDR2 from the germline V gene are LNHNV and YYDKDF (reference sequence). The CDR3 sequence is CATSPKWRKHSDQPQHL. The CDR3 DNA reads as TGTGCCACCAGCCCTAAATGGAGGAAACATAGCGATCAGCCCCAGCATCTT.

This clonotype was seen only a few times. The V gene is TRBV15, the J gene TRBJ2-5; tentative D call: TRBD1 (6 bases). Germline CDR1 reads LNHNV; CDR2 reads YYDKDF (reference sequence). V was cut by 3 bases and J by 4 bases, with 15 bases left in between. This CDR3 has 15 residues. The CDR3 here is CATSSVSRGGETQYF. CDR3 nucleotide sequence: TGTGCCACCAGCAGTGTTAGTCGAGGGGGAGAGACCCAGTACTTC.